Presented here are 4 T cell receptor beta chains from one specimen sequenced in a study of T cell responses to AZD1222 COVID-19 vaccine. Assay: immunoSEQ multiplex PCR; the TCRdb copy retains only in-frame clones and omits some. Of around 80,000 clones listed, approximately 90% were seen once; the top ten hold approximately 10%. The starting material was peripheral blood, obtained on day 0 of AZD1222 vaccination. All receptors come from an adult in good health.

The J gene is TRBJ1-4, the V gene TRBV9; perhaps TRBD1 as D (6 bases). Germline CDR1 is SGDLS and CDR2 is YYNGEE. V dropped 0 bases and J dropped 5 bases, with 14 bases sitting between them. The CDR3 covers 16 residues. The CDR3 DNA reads TGTGCCAGCAGCGTAGACGGGCGAGGGGGGAATGAAAAACTGTTTTTT. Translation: CASSVDGRGGNEKLFF.

The CDR3 nucleotides read TGTGCCAGCAGTACCCCTCTTACCGGGGAGCTGTTTTTT. It encodes CASSTPLTGELFF. V is TRBV12-3 or TRBV12-4 and J is TRBJ2-2, with D unresolved. The CDR3 covers 13 residues. The V and J ends lost 5 bases and 5 bases respectively, with 9 bases between them.

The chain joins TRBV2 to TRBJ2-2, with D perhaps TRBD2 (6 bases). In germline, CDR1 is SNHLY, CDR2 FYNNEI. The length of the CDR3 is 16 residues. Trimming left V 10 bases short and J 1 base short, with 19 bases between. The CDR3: CAISSVGGLNTGELFF. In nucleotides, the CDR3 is TGTGCCATCAGCTCGGTGGGGGGACTGAACACCGGGGAGCTGTTTTTT.

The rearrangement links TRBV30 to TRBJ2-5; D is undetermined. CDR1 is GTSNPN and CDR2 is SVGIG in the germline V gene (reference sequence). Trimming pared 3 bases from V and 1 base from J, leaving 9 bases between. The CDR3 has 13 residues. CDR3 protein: CAWSKLSQETQYF. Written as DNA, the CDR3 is TGTGCCTGGAGCAAGTTGAGCCAAGAGACCCAGTACTTC.